Listed here are 6 T cell receptor beta chains from one sample, sequenced in a study of control samples from healthy donors and cancer patients. The protocol was immunoSEQ multiplex PCR, while the TCRdb copy is restricted to in-frame clones and leaves out a portion. The table lists more than 85,000 clones, around 82% of them singletons, with under 15% in the top ten. Sequencing used blood. These receptors were obtained from a woman aged 50 to 60 in good health.

This rearrangement joins TRBV18 to TRBJ2-5, with 7 bases that match TRBD1. V trimming: 3 bases; J trimming: 2 bases; junction bases outside the gene matches: 0. The V gene's germline CDR1 is KGHSH and CDR2 LQKENI. The CDR3 length is 13 residues. The CDR3 region has the DNA TGTGCCAGCTCACCGGGACAGCAAGAGACCCAGTACTTC. Translated: CASSPGQQETQYF. Based on the CDR3 plus reference TRBV18 and TRBJ2-5, the full variable domain is NAGVMQNPRHLVRRRGQEARLRCSPMKGHSHVYWYRQLPEEGLKFMVYLQKENIIDESGMPKERFSAEFPKEGPSILRIQQVVRGDSAAYFCASSPGQQETQYFGPGTRLLVL.

The J gene is TRBJ1-1, the V gene TRBV9; 8 bases are a match to TRBD1. CDR3 length equals 14 residues. In germline, CDR1 is SGDLS, CDR2 YYNGEE. The ends lost 3 bases at V and 12 bases at J; junction bases unmatched: 13. The chain's CDR3 is CASSATNGQGYPFF. The CDR3 bases are TGTGCCAGCAGCGCAACAAACGGACAGGGTTACCCTTTCTTT.

The CDR3 DNA reads TGTGCCAGCAGCTTACGTCCAGGGGGCATGAAAGAGACCCAGTACTTC. Translated, it gives CASSLRPGGMKETQYF. The rearrangement links TRBV11-1 to TRBJ2-5, with 8 nucleotides matching TRBD1. The V segment lost 2 bases and the J segment 3 bases; nucleotides outside the gene matches: 8. The CDR3 covers 16 residues. CDR1 is SGHAT and CDR2 is FQDESV in the germline V gene (reference sequence).

The J gene is TRBJ2-5, the V gene TRBV5-1; 11 bases match TRBD2. The CDR3 length is 17 residues. J gave up 5 bases and V 0 bases, and 9 bases lay outside the gene matches. Germline V gene lookup returns CDR1 SGHRS and CDR2 YFSETQ. As DNA, the CDR3 is TGCGCCAGCAGCTTGGTGGTAGCGGGGGGGGCCAGGGAGACCCAGTACTTC. Its translation is CASSLVVAGGARETQYF.

The chain recombines TRBV28 with TRBJ2-1, with 7 bases that match TRBD2. The CDR3 covers 13 residues. The J segment lost 10 bases and the V segment lost 1 base, leaving 4 bases of the junction unmatched. Germline CDR1 MDHEN, CDR2 SYDVKM. CDR3 coding DNA: TGTGCCAGCAGTTTATCCAGACTAGCAGAGCAGTTCTTC. This codes for CASSLSRLAEQFF. Full variable domain (outside the CDR3, taken from reference TRBV28 and TRBJ2-1): DVKVTQSSRYLVKRTGEKVFLECVQDMDHENMFWYRQDPGLGLRLIYFSYDVKMKEKGDIPEGYSVSREKKERFSLILESASTNQTSMYLCASSLSRLAEQFFGPGTRLTVL.

A single count supports this clone. The V gene is TRBV11-3, the J gene TRBJ1-6; no reliable D call. The CDR3 is made up of 15 amino acids. Between the trimmed V and J ends, which lost 4 bases and 6 bases, there was a span of 13 bases. CDR1 is SGHNT and CDR2 is YENEEA in the germline V gene. The CDR3 region is CASSSKGISNSPLHF. CDR3 nucleotides: TGTGCCAGCAGCTCAAAAGGGATATCTAATTCACCCCTCCACTTT.